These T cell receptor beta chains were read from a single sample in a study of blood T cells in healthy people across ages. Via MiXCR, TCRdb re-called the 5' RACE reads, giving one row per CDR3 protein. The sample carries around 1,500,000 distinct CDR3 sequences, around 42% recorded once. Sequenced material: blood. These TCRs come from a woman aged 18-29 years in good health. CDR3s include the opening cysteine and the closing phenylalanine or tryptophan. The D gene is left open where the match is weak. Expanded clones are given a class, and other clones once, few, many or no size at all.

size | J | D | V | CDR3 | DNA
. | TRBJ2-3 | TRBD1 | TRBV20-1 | CSAREGTGSTDTQYF | TGCAGTGCTAGAGAAGGGACAGGGAGCACAGATACGCAGTATTTT
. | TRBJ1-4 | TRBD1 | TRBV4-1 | CASSLGQGVSLELFF | TGCGCCAGCTCGCTAGGACAGGGGGTTTCGCTGGAACTGTTTTTT
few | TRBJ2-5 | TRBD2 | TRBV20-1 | CSALSGRRETQYF | TGCAGTGCCCTCAGCGGGAGGCGAGAGACCCAGTACTTC
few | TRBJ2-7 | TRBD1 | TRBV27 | CASSQNRDRSSYEQYF | TGTGCCAGCAGTCAAAACCGGGACAGGAGCTCCTACGAGCAGTACTTC
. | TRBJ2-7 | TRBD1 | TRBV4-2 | CASSQDSHDRGIYEQYF | TGTGCCAGCAGCCAAGATTCCCATGACAGGGGGATCTACGAGCAGTACTTC
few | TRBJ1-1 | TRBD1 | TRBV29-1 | CSVSRGIISEAFF | TGCAGCGTTTCCAGGGGGATCATCTCTGAAGCTTTCTTT
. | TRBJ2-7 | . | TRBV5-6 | CASSVYDEQYF | TGTGCCAGCAGCGTCTATGACGAGCAGTACTTC
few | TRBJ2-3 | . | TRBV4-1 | CASSQSIADTQYF | TGCGCCAGCAGCCAATCTATCGCGGATACGCAGTATTTT
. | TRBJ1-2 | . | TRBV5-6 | CASSLGHGGYTF | TGTGCCAGCAGCTTGGGACACGGAGGCTACACCTTC
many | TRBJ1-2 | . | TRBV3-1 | CASSPRDRNLYGYTF | TGTGCCAGCAGTCCAAGAGACAGGAACCTCTATGGCTACACCTTC
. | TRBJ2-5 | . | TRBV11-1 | CASSSRQTYQETQYF | TGTGCCAGCAGCTCCCGACAGACATACCAAGAGACCCAGTACTTC
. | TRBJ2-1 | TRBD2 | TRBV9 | CASSVAPGGVGEGHEQFF | TGTGCCAGCAGCGTAGCTCCGGGGGGAGTTGGTGAAGGACATGAGCAGTTCTTC
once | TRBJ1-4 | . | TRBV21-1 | CASTKATGGGEKLFF | TGTGCCAGCACGAAAGCGACAGGGGGCGGGGAAAAACTGTTTTTT
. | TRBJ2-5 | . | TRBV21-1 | CASSPSAGPLYQETQYF | TGTGCCAGCAGCCCATCGGCGGGACCCTTGTACCAAGAGACCCAGTACTTC
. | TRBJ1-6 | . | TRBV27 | CASSPDRNNSPLHF | TGTGCCAGCAGCCCCGACAGGAATAATTCACCCCTCCACTTT
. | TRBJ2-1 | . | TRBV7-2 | CASSPALGMTTDNEQFF | TGTGCCAGCAGCCCTGCACTGGGGATGACGACTGACAATGAGCAGTTCTTC
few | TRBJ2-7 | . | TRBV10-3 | CAIRDQYEQYF | TGTGCCATCAGGGATCAGTACGAGCAGTACTTC
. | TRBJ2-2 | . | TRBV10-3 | CASGGGANTGELFF | TGTGCCAGCGGAGGGGGGGCGAACACCGGGGAGCTGTTTTTT
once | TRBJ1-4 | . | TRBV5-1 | CASSSRVNEKLFF | TGCGCCAGCAGCTCCAGGGTGAATGAAAAACTGTTTTTT
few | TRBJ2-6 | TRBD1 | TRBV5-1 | CASSGGQGAFGANVLTF | TGCGCCAGCAGCGGGGGACAGGGGGCGTTTGGGGCCAACGTCCTGACTTTC
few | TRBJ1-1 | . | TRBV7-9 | CASSLGRGGNTEAFF | TGTGCCAGCAGCTTAGGTCGGGGGGGGAACACTGAAGCTTTCTTT
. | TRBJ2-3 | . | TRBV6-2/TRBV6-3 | CASSYKRAGTDTQYF | TGTGCCAGCAGTTACAAGCGAGCCGGCACAGATACGCAGTATTTT
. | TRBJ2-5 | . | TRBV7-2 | CASRYSAGETQYF | TGTGCCAGCCGCTACAGCGCGGGGGAGACCCAGTACTTC
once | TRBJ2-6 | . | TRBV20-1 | CSAVFPGANVLTF | TGCAGTGCTGTGTTCCCTGGGGCCAACGTCCTGACTTTC
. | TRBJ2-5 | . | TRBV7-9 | CASSPLGFPQWKTQYF | TGTGCCAGCAGCCCGCTGGGGTTCCCCCAGTGGAAGACCCAGTACTTC
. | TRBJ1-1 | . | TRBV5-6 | CASSLVVRENTEAFF | TGTGCCAGCAGCTTGGTGGTCAGGGAGAACACTGAAGCTTTCTTT
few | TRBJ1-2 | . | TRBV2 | CASRDTRDASYTF | TGTGCCAGCAGGGATACCCGGGACGCGAGCTACACCTTC
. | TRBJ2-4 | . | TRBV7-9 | CASSLAEGAKNIQYF | TGTGCCAGCAGCTTAGCGGAGGGCGCCAAAAACATTCAGTACTTC
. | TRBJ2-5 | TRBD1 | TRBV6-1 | CASIDREIRETQYF | TGTGCCAGCATCGACAGGGAAATTAGAGAGACCCAGTACTTC
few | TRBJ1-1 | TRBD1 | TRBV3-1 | CASSQTGGRVTEAFF | TGTGCCAGCAGCCAGACAGGGGGGCGGGTCACTGAAGCTTTCTTT
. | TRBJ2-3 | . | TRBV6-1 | CASRNGPTDTQYF | TGTGCCAGCAGGAACGGGCCCACAGATACGCAGTATTTT
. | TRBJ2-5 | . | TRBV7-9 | CASSLTPDAAGTQYF | TGTGCCAGCAGCTTAACCCCGGATGCCGCCGGTACCCAGTACTTC
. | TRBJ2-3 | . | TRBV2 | CASLKQSTDTQYF | TGTGCCAGCTTAAAGCAGTCCACAGATACGCAGTATTTT
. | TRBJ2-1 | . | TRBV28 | CASSSPSGRVQETQFF | TGTGCCAGCAGTTCCCCCTCCGGGCGGGTCCAAGAGACCCAGTTCTTC
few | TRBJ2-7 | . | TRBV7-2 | CASSLVSGILYEQYF | TGTGCCAGCAGCTTAGTTTCGGGTATTCTCTACGAGCAGTACTTC
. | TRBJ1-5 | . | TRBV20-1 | CSARPYPNQPQHF | TGCAGTGCTAGACCCTACCCTAATCAGCCCCAGCATTTT
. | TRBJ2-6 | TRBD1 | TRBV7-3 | CASSHTGVGANVLTF | TGTGCCAGCAGCCACACAGGGGTTGGGGCCAACGTCCTGACTTTC
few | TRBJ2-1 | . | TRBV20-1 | CSASLSHGKYEQFF | TGCAGTGCTAGTTTGAGTCATGGCAAGTATGAGCAGTTCTTC
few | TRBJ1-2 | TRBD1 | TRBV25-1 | CASSDPRGVQANYGYTF | TGTGCCAGCAGTGACCCCAGGGGGGTTCAGGCTAACTATGGCTACACCTTC
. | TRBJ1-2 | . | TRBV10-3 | CAISDDRNGYTF | TGTGCCATCAGTGACGACAGGAACGGCTACACCTTC